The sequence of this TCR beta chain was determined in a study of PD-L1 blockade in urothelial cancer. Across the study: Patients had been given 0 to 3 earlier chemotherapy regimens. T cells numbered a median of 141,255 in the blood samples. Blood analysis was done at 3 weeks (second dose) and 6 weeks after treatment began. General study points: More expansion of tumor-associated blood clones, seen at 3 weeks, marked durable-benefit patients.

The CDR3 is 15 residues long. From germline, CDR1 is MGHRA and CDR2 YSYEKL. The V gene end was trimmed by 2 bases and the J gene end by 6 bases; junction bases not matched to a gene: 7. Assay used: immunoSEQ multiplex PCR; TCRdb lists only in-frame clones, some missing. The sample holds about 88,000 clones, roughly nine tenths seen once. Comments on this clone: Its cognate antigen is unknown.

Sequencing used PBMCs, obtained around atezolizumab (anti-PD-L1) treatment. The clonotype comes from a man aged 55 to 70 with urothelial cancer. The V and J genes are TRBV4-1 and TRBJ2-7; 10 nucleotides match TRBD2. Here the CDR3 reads CASSQPTSGVGEQYF. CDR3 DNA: TGCGCCAGCAGCCAACCCACTAGCGGGGTGGGCGAGCAGTACTTC.